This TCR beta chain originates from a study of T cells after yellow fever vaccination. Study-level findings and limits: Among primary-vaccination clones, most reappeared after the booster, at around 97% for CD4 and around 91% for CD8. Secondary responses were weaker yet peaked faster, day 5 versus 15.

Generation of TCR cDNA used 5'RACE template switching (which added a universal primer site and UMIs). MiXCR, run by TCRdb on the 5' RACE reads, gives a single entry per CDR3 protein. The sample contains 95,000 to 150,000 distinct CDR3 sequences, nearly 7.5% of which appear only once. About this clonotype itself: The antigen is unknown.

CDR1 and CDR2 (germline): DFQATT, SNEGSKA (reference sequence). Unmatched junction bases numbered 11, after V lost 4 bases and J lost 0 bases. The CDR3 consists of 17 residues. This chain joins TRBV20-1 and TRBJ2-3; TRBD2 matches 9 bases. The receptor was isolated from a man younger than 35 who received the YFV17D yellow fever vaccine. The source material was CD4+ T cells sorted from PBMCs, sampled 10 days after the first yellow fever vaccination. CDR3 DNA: TGCAGTGCTACCCAAACCCGACTAGCGGCTAGCACAGATACGCAGTATTTT. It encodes CSATQTRLAASTDTQYF.